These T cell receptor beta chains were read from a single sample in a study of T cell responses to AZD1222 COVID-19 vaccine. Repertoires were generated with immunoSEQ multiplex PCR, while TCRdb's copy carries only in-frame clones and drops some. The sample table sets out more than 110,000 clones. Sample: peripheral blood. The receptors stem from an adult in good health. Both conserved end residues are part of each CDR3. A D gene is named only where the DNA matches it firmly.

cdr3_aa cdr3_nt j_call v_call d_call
CASSYSGENQPQHF TGTGCCAGCAGTTACTCAGGGGAGAATCAGCCCCAGCATTTT TRBJ1-5 TRBV6-5 NA
CASSSPGGARETQYF TGTGCCAGCAGCTCACCCGGGGGGGCTAGGGAGACCCAGTACTTC TRBJ2-5 TRBV7-2 TRBD2
CASSVAPASGGYEQFF TGTGCCAGCAGCGTAGCTCCGGCTAGCGGGGGCTATGAGCAGTTCTTC TRBJ2-1 TRBV9 TRBD2
CASSITGTNEQFF TGTGCCAGTAGTATAACAGGGACCAATGAGCAGTTCTTC TRBJ2-1 TRBV19 NA
CSASSFGDRLAGSYEQYF TGCAGTGCTAGTTCTTTCGGGGACCGACTAGCGGGGTCCTACGAGCAGTACTTC TRBJ2-7 TRBV20-1 TRBD2
CASSSRDGGTRTDTQYF TGTGCCAGCAGCTCACGGGACGGGGGGACCCGCACAGATACGCAGTATTTT TRBJ2-3 TRBV11-2 TRBD2
CSASQQLQGTGYTF TGCAGTGCTAGTCAACAACTGCAGGGTACTGGCTACACCTTC TRBJ1-2 TRBV20-1 NA
CAWRTDGDTQYF TGTGCCTGGAGAACTGACGGAGATACGCAGTATTTT TRBJ2-3 TRBV30 NA
CASSRGSNQPQHF TGCGCCAGCAGTCGGGGTAGCAATCAGCCCCAGCATTTT TRBJ1-5 TRBV5-1 NA
CASSFLTAMNTEAFF TGTGCCAGCAGTTTTCTGACAGCGATGAACACTGAAGCTTTCTTT TRBJ1-1 TRBV28 NA
CASSRSRATEKLFF TGTGCCAGCAGCCGATCTCGGGCCACTGAAAAACTGTTTTTT TRBJ1-4 TRBV16 NA
CASSFPAGRFGNSPLHF TGTGCCAGCAGCTTTCCGGCAGGGAGGTTTGGTAATTCACCCCTCCACTTT TRBJ1-6 TRBV5-4 NA
CASSRAGGQPQHF TGCGCCAGCAGTCGGGCTGGTGGTCAGCCCCAGCATTTT TRBJ1-5 TRBV23-1 NA
CASSDLDRGLFYGYTF TGTGCCAGCAGTGATCTGGACAGGGGTTTATTCTATGGCTACACCTTC TRBJ1-2 TRBV27 TRBD1
CASKTVDTEAFF TGTGCCAGCAAGACAGTGGACACTGAAGCTTTCTTT TRBJ1-1 TRBV6-5 NA
CASSYVQPRAGNTIYF TGTGCCAGCAGTTACGTACAGCCCCGGGCTGGAAACACCATATATTTT TRBJ1-3 TRBV6-5 NA
CASSQDASGGWDTQYF TGTGCCAGCAGCCAAGACGCTAGCGGGGGATGGGATACGCAGTATTTT TRBJ2-3 TRBV3-1/TRBV3-2 TRBD2
CAWSSTRTGRMNTEAFF TGTGCCTGGAGTTCTACCCGGACAGGGCGGATGAACACTGAAGCTTTCTTT TRBJ1-1 TRBV30 TRBD1
CASSLLQGITGNTIYF TGTGCCAGCAGTTTGCTGCAGGGGATTACAGGAAACACCATATATTTT TRBJ1-3 TRBV28 NA
CASSTDGNNYGYTF TGTGCCAGTAGTACTGACGGGAACAACTATGGCTACACCTTC TRBJ1-2 TRBV19 NA
CASSQDPDLNTGELFF TGCGCCAGCAGCCAAGATCCGGATCTGAACACCGGGGAGCTGTTTTTT TRBJ2-2 TRBV4-3 NA
CASTRLENTGELFF TGCGCCAGCACAAGACTAGAGAACACCGGGGAGCTGTTTTTT TRBJ2-2 TRBV5-1 NA
CASSLGGNTEAFF TGCGCCAGCAGCTTGGGTGGGAACACTGAAGCTTTCTTT TRBJ1-1 TRBV5-1 NA
CASTSDGYGYTF TGTGCCAGCACCTCGGACGGCTATGGCTACACCTTC TRBJ1-2 TRBV5-6 NA
CASKSGINEKLFF TGTGCCAGCAAGAGCGGAATAAATGAAAAACTGTTTTTT TRBJ1-4 TRBV28 NA
CASSSGGNNQPQHF TGTGCCAGCAGCTCCGGAGGTAACAATCAGCCCCAGCATTTT TRBJ1-5 TRBV5-4 NA
CASSLDGRDNSPLHF TGCGCCAGCAGCTTGGACGGCAGAGATAATTCACCCCTCCACTTT TRBJ1-6 TRBV5-1 NA
CASSSTRQETQYF TGTGCCAGCAGTTCGACTAGGCAAGAGACCCAGTACTTC TRBJ2-5 TRBV6-2/TRBV6-3 NA
CASSSRTGSGNTIYF TGTGCCAGCAGCTCCAGGACGGGCTCTGGAAACACCATATATTTT TRBJ1-3 TRBV11-3 NA
CASSYSKGNSPLHF TGTGCCAGCAGTTACTCGAAGGGGAATTCACCCCTCCACTTT TRBJ1-6 TRBV6-6 NA
CASSLAHPLLLAGEKTQYF TGTGCCAGCAGCTTAGCCCACCCCCTACTACTAGCGGGGGAAAAGACCCAGTACTTC TRBJ2-5 TRBV7-6 TRBD2
CASSPGSQNTDTQYF TGTGCCAGCTCACCGGGTTCTCAGAACACAGATACGCAGTATTTT TRBJ2-3 TRBV18 NA
CASSHRGVLRAPSNEAFF TGTGCCAGCAGCCACCGAGGGGTTTTAAGGGCCCCGTCGAATGAAGCTTTCTTT TRBJ1-1 TRBV3-1/TRBV3-2 NA
CAWSVSGPNEQFF TGTGCCTGGAGTGTATCAGGGCCCAATGAGCAGTTCTTC TRBJ2-1 TRBV30 NA
CASSPNRGGSYNEQFF TGCGCCAGCAGCCCTAACCGGGGAGGGTCCTACAATGAGCAGTTCTTC TRBJ2-1 TRBV4-1 TRBD2
CATSRDLPTGLVEQFF TGTGCCACCAGCAGAGATCTACCTACGGGTTTGGTTGAGCAGTTCTTC TRBJ2-1 TRBV15 NA
CASSLLAGGADTQYF TGTGCCAGCAGCTTGCTAGCGGGGGGTGCAGATACGCAGTATTTT TRBJ2-3 TRBV5-5 TRBD2
CASSFDRERVAQHF TGTGCCAGCAGCTTCGACAGGGAAAGGGTAGCCCAGCATTTT TRBJ1-5 TRBV7-3 TRBD1
CASTPGGGAYQETQYF TGTGCCAGCACCCCCGGCGGGGGGGCATACCAAGAGACCCAGTACTTC TRBJ2-5 TRBV4-2 TRBD2
CASSVTGSGETQYF TGTGCCAGCAGCGTGACAGGGTCGGGGGAGACCCAGTACTTC TRBJ2-5 TRBV11-3 TRBD1
CASSISLNTNTEAFF TGTGCCAGTAGTATCTCCCTTAATACTAACACTGAAGCTTTCTTT TRBJ1-1 TRBV19 NA
CAISESGDKKLFF TGTGCCATCAGTGAGTCAGGTGATAAAAAACTGTTTTTT TRBJ1-4 TRBV10-3 NA